Following are 30 T cell receptor beta chains from one sample sequenced in a study of Graves' ophthalmopathy and Graves' hyperthyroidism. RNA transcripts were the template, and TCR beta CDR3 regions were amplified from them. Following a first-round RT-PCR that used HTBI primers, a second-round multiplex PCR was carried out. TCRdb reprocessed the multiplex PCR reads with MiXCR, giving one entry per CDR3 protein. Found here are approximately 640,000 distinct CDR3 sequences, over 40% of them singletons; the top ten hold more than 2.5%. The sequencing input was peripheral blood. These receptors were obtained from an adult man with Graves' ophthalmopathy.

The rearrangement joins TRBV7-8 to TRBJ1-1; 7 bases are a match to TRBD1. CDR3 size: 16 residues. Per the germline V gene, CDR1 is SGHVS and CDR2 is FQNEAQ. Trimming took 2 bases from V and 4 from J; bases not matched to a gene: 10. In nucleotides, the CDR3 is TGTGCCAGCAGCTTATATCCGACAGGGCCGGCCACTGAAGCTTTCTTT. As protein: CASSLYPTGPATEAFF. The full variable domain, in which reference TRBV7-8 and TRBJ1-1 provide the parts outside the CDR3, is GAGVSQSPRYKVAKRGQDVALRCDPISGHVSLFWYQQALGQGPEFLTYFQNEAQLDKSGLPSDRFFAERPEGSVSTLKIQRTQQEDSAVYLCASSLYPTGPATEAFFGQGTRLTVV.

This clonotype has ten or more counts. The chain has TRBV25-1 and TRBJ2-7; a weak D match, TRBD2 (5 bases). V gave up 4 bases and J gave up 4 bases, with 11 bases separating them. Per germline, CDR1 MGHDK and CDR2 SYGVNS. This CDR3 is 13 amino acids long. The CDR3 DNA reads TGTGCCAGCAGTGTTGGAGGACGGTACGAGCAGTACTTC. It encodes CASSVGGRYEQYF.

This clonotype was picked up many times. V is TRBV4-1 and J is TRBJ1-5; a possible D gene is TRBD1 (5 bases). The ends were cut back, 3 bases at V and 3 bases at J, with 9 bases in the middle. The CDR3 covers 14 residues. Germline values: CDR1 MGHRA, CDR2 YSYEKL. In DNA, the CDR3 is TGCGCCAGCAGCCAGGAGGGGCCCAATCAGCCCCAGCATTTT. Translated, it gives CASSQEGPNQPQHF.

This clonotype was recorded at least ten times. The CDR3 DNA reads as TGTGCCAGCAGCTTAGGTCCCCGGACAGTCACTTCCTCACCCCTCCACTTT. Encoded protein: CASSLGPRTVTSSPLHF. V gene TRBV11-2 combines with J gene TRBJ1-6; possibly TRBD1 for D (6 bases). The germline CDR1 and CDR2 sequences are SGHAT and FQNNGV. This CDR3 comprises 17 residues. V was clipped by 1 base and J by 10 bases, with 20 bases between them.

This clonotype was detected a few times. This CDR3 is CAISEVGEGEKLFF. The CDR3 DNA sequence: TGTGCCATCAGTGAAGTAGGGGAAGGCGAAAAACTGTTTTTT. This chain joins TRBV10-3 and TRBJ1-4; possible D gene TRBD1, 5 bases. Germline CDR1 and CDR2: ENHRY and SYGVKD. V shed 3 bases and J shed 8 bases, with 13 bases lying between them. This CDR3 has 14 residues.

This clonotype has a count of ten or more. This sequence joins TRBV19 and TRBJ2-7; the D gene is possibly TRBD2 (6 bases). V was cut by 4 bases and J by 1 base, with 11 bases left in between. Germline CDR1 reads LNHDA; CDR2 reads SQIVND (reference sequence). The CDR3 extends over 14 amino acids. In DNA, the CDR3 is TGTGCCAGTAGTACGACCAGCGGGTCCTACGAGCAGTACTTC. Its protein is CASSTTSGSYEQYF.

The chain carries TRBV6-1 and TRBJ2-5; maybe TRBD1 (5 bases). The CDR3 consists of 13 residues. Deletions cut 11 bases from V and 6 bases from J, with 19 bases between. Germline V lookup: CDR1 MNHNS, CDR2 SASEGT. CDR3 bases: TGTGCCTCCCAGGCGGCAGGGCAAAAGACCCAGTACTTC. The encoded protein is CASQAAGQKTQYF.

This clonotype was seen at least ten times. One end of the junction fails to match germline, which may point to a read error. The V gene is TRBV5-1, the J gene TRBJ2-2; 7 bases are a match to TRBD1. The CDR3 extends over 14 amino acids. Germline V lookup: CDR1 SGHRS, CDR2 YFSETQ. CDR3 DNA: TGTGCCAGTAGTTGGACAGGGAACACCGGGGAGCTGTTTTTT. It translates to CASSWTGNTGELFF.

This clonotype was counted many times. This chain uses TRBV29-1 with TRBJ1-3; 8 nucleotides line up with TRBD1. Per the germline V gene, CDR1 is SQVTM and CDR2 is ANQGSEA. The V gene end was trimmed by 3 bases and the J gene end by 4 bases; junction bases not matched to a gene: 8. The CDR3 covers 15 residues. The CDR3 DNA reads as TGCAGCGTTGAGGGTACAGGGGGATCAGGAAACACCATATATTTT. Encoded protein: CSVEGTGGSGNTIYF.

This clonotype was seen repeatedly, ten times or more. The chain couples TRBV5-5 to TRBJ1-2, with 7 bases fitting TRBD1. CDR1 and CDR2 (germline): SGHKS, YYEKEE (reference sequence). With 4 bases clipped from V and 0 bases from J, the junction kept 9 bases outside the gene matches. This CDR3 is 16 amino acids long. CDR3 in DNA: TGTGCCAGCAGCCAGATAGGACAGGAAGCTAACTATGGCTACACCTTC. This sequence encodes CASSQIGQEANYGYTF. Full variable domain (missing parts from reference TRBV5-5 and TRBJ1-2): DAGVTQSPTHLIKTRGQQVTLRCSPISGHKSVSWYQQVLGQGPQFIFQYYEKEERGRGNFPDRFSARQFPNYSSELNVNALLLGDSALYLCASSQIGQEANYGYTFGSGTRLTVV.

The V call is TRBV7-2, the J call TRBJ2-7; 11 nucleotides match TRBD2. CDR1 and CDR2 (germline): SGHTA, FQGNSA. This CDR3 has 16 amino acids. V lost 5 bases, J lost 3 bases, and 9 bases stayed unmatched. The CDR3 loop reads CASSPMLAGGNYEQYF. Written as DNA, the CDR3 is TGTGCCAGCAGCCCTATGCTAGCGGGAGGAAACTACGAGCAGTACTTC.

This chain joins TRBV25-1 and TRBJ1-3, with a possible D match to TRBD1 (6 bases). V was clipped by 5 bases and J by 10 bases, with 18 bases between them. Germline values: CDR1 MGHDK, CDR2 SYGVNS. CDR3 length equals 14 residues. The CDR3, as DNA: TGTGCCAGCAGTCAGGGGCGGGGGTGGGAGACCATATATTTT. Amino acids: CASSQGRGWETIYF. The whole variable domain, filled in from reference TRBV25-1 and TRBJ1-3, reads EADIYQTPRYLVIGTGKKITLECSQTMGHDKMYWYQQDPGMELHLIHYSYGVNSTEKGDLSSESTVSRIRTEHFPLTLESARPSHTSQYLCASSQGRGWETIYFGEGSWLTVV.

This clonotype appeared a few times. The rearrangement links TRBV4-1 to TRBJ1-6; a weak D match, TRBD1 (6 bases). V was pared by 4 bases and J by 5 bases, with 15 bases between. The V gene's germline CDR1 is MGHRA and CDR2 YSYEKL. The CDR3 is 16 amino acids. Here the CDR3 reads CASSREGRGDNSPLHF. For the CDR3, the DNA is TGCGCCAGCAGCCGGGAGGGCAGGGGAGATAATTCACCCCTCCACTTT.

The chain uses TRBV24-1 and TRBJ1-5, with TRBD1 matching 7 bases. The CDR3 has 15 amino acids. Germline CDR1 and CDR2: KGHDR and SFDVKD. V dropped 11 bases and J dropped 0; count of bases not matched to a gene: 9. The CDR3 DNA follows: TGTGCCAGCAGGGACAGCCCCTATAGCAATCAGCCCCAGCATTTT. Its translation is CASRDSPYSNQPQHF.

The J gene is TRBJ2-5, the V gene TRBV19; 9 bases agree with TRBD1. Trimming took 3 bases from V and 3 from J; bases not matched to a gene: 8. Per germline, CDR1 LNHDA and CDR2 SQIVND (reference sequence). The CDR3 consists of 16 residues. For the CDR3, the DNA is TGTGCCAGTAGTATCCAGGGACAGGGAGGGAAAGAGACCCAGTACTTC. The encoded protein is CASSIQGQGGKETQYF.

At least ten counts were recorded for this clonotype. The chain recombines TRBV2 with TRBJ1-1; no reliable D call. Germline values: CDR1 SNHLY, CDR2 FYNNEI. The CDR3 is 13 residues long. The germline V and J ends were trimmed by 6 bases and 0 bases, with 8 bases remaining between them. CDR3 DNA sequence: TGTGCCAGCAGCGAGGAAATGAACACTGAAGCTTTCTTT. It is translated as CASSEEMNTEAFF.

This clonotype was detected ten times or more. This sequence joins TRBV2 and TRBJ2-7; no clear D. This CDR3 is 12 amino acids long. Germline V lookup: CDR1 SNHLY, CDR2 FYNNEI. Trimming cost V 5 bases and J 6 bases, with 11 bases left between them. The CDR3 loop reads CASSPDPVEQYF. CDR3 nucleotides: TGTGCCAGCAGTCCGGACCCGGTCGAGCAGTACTTC.

This clonotype was counted at least ten times. This chain connects TRBV5-8 to TRBJ1-1; D ambiguous. The CDR3 consists of 15 residues. Between the trimmed V and J ends, which lost 1 base and 0 bases, there was a span of 10 bases. Germline-derived CDR1 and CDR2 are SGHTS and YDEGEE. The CDR3 region is CASSLYGVLNTEAFF. The DNA of the CDR3 is TGTGCCAGCAGCTTGTACGGCGTTTTGAACACTGAAGCTTTCTTT.

The chain links TRBV10-3 to TRBJ1-4; 8 positions agree with TRBD1. J was trimmed by 15 bases and V by 5 bases; bases with no gene match: 5. This CDR3 has 11 residues. Germline lookup yields CDR1 ENHRY and CDR2 SYGVKD. In DNA, the CDR3 is TGTGCCATCAGTCTGACAGGGGATATGTTTTTT. The encoded protein is CAISLTGDMFF.

In this sample, this clonotype turned up once. The chain uses TRBV5-1 and TRBJ2-7, with a tentative D call TRBD1 (5 bases). Trimming removed 2 bases at V and 3 bases at J, with 18 bases between. CDR3 length: 16 amino acids. Germline CDR1 and CDR2: SGHRS and YFSETQ. CDR3 in DNA: TGCGCCAGCAGCTTTGGGGCCAGCCTCCCTCGCTACGAGCAGTACTTC. It translates to CASSFGASLPRYEQYF.

The chain joins TRBV7-9 to TRBJ2-5, with 9 bases identical to TRBD1. The CDR3 loop spans 16 amino acids. CDR1 and CDR2 (germline): SEHNR, FQNEAQ (reference sequence). Trimming cost V 5 bases and J 1 base; bases outside gene matches: 8. CDR3: CASSAHRGQAQETQYF. CDR3 bases: TGTGCCAGCAGCGCCCACAGGGGGCAGGCCCAAGAGACCCAGTACTTC.

The chain has TRBV19 and TRBJ1-3; D ambiguous. Germline CDR1 LNHDA, CDR2 SQIVND (reference sequence). V lost 5 bases, J lost 2 bases, and 13 bases lay in between. This CDR3 comprises 15 residues. The CDR3 DNA is TGTGCCAGTAGTTTTGGGATATTGACTGGAAACACCATATATTTT. It is translated as CASSFGILTGNTIYF.

CDR3 sequence: CASSPPRGFTPIRETQYF. CDR3 DNA sequence: TGTGCCAGCAGCCCCCCCCGCGGTTTCACTCCGATTCGAGAGACCCAGTACTTC. The chain couples TRBV7-9 to TRBJ2-5; no clear D. Trimming stripped 5 bases from V and 4 bases from J, with 26 bases between. There are 18 residues in the CDR3. Germline V gene lookup returns CDR1 SEHNR and CDR2 FQNEAQ (reference sequence).

DNA of the CDR3: TGTGCCAGCAGCGTTGAGGGACAGCCCTACGAGCAGTACTTC. This sequence encodes CASSVEGQPYEQYF. This sequence joins TRBV7-7 and TRBJ2-7; 7 positions match TRBD1. There are 14 residues in the CDR3. Germline CDR1 is SSHAT and CDR2 is FNYEAQ (reference sequence). J gave up 2 bases and V 5 bases, and 6 bases lay outside the gene matches.

This sequence joins TRBV25-1 and TRBJ1-5; TRBD1 is a possible D gene (5 bases). The CDR3 is made up of 15 amino acids. V lost 6 bases to trimming and J lost 7 bases, with 19 bases between them. Germline V CDR1 and CDR2: MGHDK, SYGVNS. The CDR3 is CASSLAGSGEQPQHF. In DNA form, the CDR3 reads TGTGCCAGCAGCTTAGCAGGGTCCGGGGAGCAGCCCCAGCATTTT.

Concerning this clonotype itself: An end of the junction does not agree with germline; a read error may underlie this. The chain uses TRBV2 and TRBJ2-7; 14 positions match TRBD2. Germline V lookup: CDR1 SNHLY, CDR2 FYNNEI. The CDR3 loop spans 14 amino acids. CDR3 region: CASRPGLAGDEQHF. The CDR3 region has the DNA TGTGCCAGCAGGCCGGGACTAGCGGGGGACGAGCAGCACTTC.

This chain links TRBV7-9 with TRBJ2-5, with D perhaps TRBD2 (6 bases). This CDR3 contains 15 residues. Trimming shortened V by 1 base and J by 4 bases, and 13 bases separated the two germline ends. Germline CDR1 is SEHNR and CDR2 is FQNEAQ (reference sequence). The CDR3 sequence is CASSLGNPGGETQYF. The CDR3 DNA sequence: TGTGCCAGCAGCTTAGGGAACCCCGGGGGAGAGACCCAGTACTTC.

This rearrangement joins TRBV7-2 to TRBJ1-3, with D possibly matching TRBD1 (6 bases). This CDR3 is built from 18 residues. From germline, CDR1 is SGHTA and CDR2 FQGNSA. The V end lost 5 bases, the J end lost 4 bases, and 24 bases lay between the germline ends. Here the CDR3 reads CASSPGQGSRYSGNTIYF. The CDR3 DNA is TGTGCCAGCAGCCCGGGACAAGGGTCGAGGTACTCCGGAAACACCATATATTTT.

The chain employs TRBV29-1 and TRBJ1-1; a weak D match, TRBD1 (5 bases). Germline V gene lookup returns CDR1 SQVTM and CDR2 ANQGSEA. V was cut by 5 bases and J by 0 bases, with 10 bases left in between. CDR3 length equals 13 residues. Written as DNA, the CDR3 is TGCAGCGTTAGCAGGGCTATGAACACTGAAGCTTTCTTT. Its protein is CSVSRAMNTEAFF.

In its sample, this clonotype was seen many times. The J gene is TRBJ2-7, the V gene TRBV9, with no clear D. V lost 0 bases and J 3 bases, leaving 10 bases between the germline ends. The CDR3 contains 14 residues. Looked up from germline, CDR1 is SGDLS and CDR2 is YYNGEE. In nucleotides, the CDR3 is TGTGCCAGCAGCGTAGCTCCATTCAACTACGAGCAGTACTTC. The encoded protein is CASSVAPFNYEQYF.